Following are 21 T cell receptor beta chains from one sample sequenced in a study of cytomegalovirus exposure and HLA in healthy donors. Measured with immunoSEQ multiplex PCR; TCRdb has only the in-frame clones, and not every one. The sample contains hundreds of thousands of clones, just over 85% of which appear only once. The sequencing input was PBMCs. Receptors were obtained from a woman under 30 in good health and CMV-seronegative.

This sequence joins TRBV5-1 and TRBJ2-2; TRBD2 agrees at 7 bases. This CDR3 region has 16 residues. Germline-derived CDR1 and CDR2 are SGHRS and YFSETQ. With V trimmed by 4 bases and J by 4 bases, 10 bases remained unmatched. CDR3 DNA sequence: TGCGCCAGCAGCGGATCGACTAGCCCGACCACCGGGGAGCTGTTTTTT. Its translation is CASSGSTSPTTGELFF.

The chain couples TRBV27 to TRBJ2-7, with 8 bases aligning to TRBD1. The CDR3 totals 15 residues. V lost 6 bases and J lost 3; bases outside the gene matches: 10. CDR1 is MNHEY, CDR2 SMNVEV, per germline (reference sequence). The CDR3 protein is CASSPDRGDLYEQYF. The CDR3 nucleotides are TGTGCCAGCAGCCCTGACAGGGGTGATCTCTACGAGCAGTACTTC.

The V gene is TRBV7-6, the J gene TRBJ2-2; TRBD1 is a possible D gene (6 bases). Germline lookup yields CDR1 SGHVS and CDR2 FNYEAQ. With 5 bases removed from V and 1 base from J, the gap between germline ends came to 8 bases. The length of the CDR3 is 14 residues. The CDR3 sequence: CASSPRGNTGELFF. Written as DNA, the CDR3 is TGTGCCAGCAGCCCCAGGGGGAACACCGGGGAGCTGTTTTTT.

The sample holds a few counts of this clone. The rearrangement uses TRBV5-6 and TRBJ1-4, with 7 bases lining up with TRBD1. This CDR3 region has 14 residues. CDR1 and CDR2 from the germline V gene are SGHDT and YYEEEE. V lost 1 base and J lost 6; bases outside the gene matches: 3. CDR3 protein: CASSLTGVDEKLFF. CDR3 DNA: TGTGCCAGCAGCTTGACAGGGGTAGATGAAAAACTGTTTTTT. Combining the CDR3 with reference TRBV5-6 and TRBJ1-4 gives the whole variable domain DAGVTQSPTHLIKTRGQQVTLRCSPKSGHDTVSWYQQALGQGPQFIFQYYEEEERQRGNFPDRFSGHQFPNYSSELNVNALLLGDSALYLCASSLTGVDEKLFFGSGTQLSVL.

The CDR3 region has the DNA TGTGCCAGCAGCTTGTTCGAAACTAGCACAGATACGCAGTATTTT. Translated: CASSLFETSTDTQYF. The chain is built from TRBV5-4 and TRBJ2-3; D not resolved. Germline CDR1 and CDR2: SGHNT and YYREEE (reference sequence). V was clipped by 1 base and J by 0 bases, with 9 bases between them. The length of the CDR3 is 15 residues.

This chain uses TRBV7-3 with TRBJ2-2, with D unresolved. Trimming pared 8 bases from V and 4 bases from J, leaving 11 bases between. The germline V gene has CDR1 SGHTA and CDR2 FQGTGA. The CDR3 runs 13 residues. The CDR3 protein is CASASGATGELFF. In nucleotides, the CDR3 is TGTGCCAGCGCCAGTGGTGCCACCGGGGAGCTGTTTTTT.

This sequence joins TRBV7-9 and TRBJ2-1, with TRBD1 as a possible D gene (5 bases). Trimming pared 5 bases from V and 7 bases from J, leaving 15 bases between. The germline V gene has CDR1 SEHNR and CDR2 FQNEAQ (reference sequence). The CDR3 has 14 amino acids. CDR3 sequence reads: CASSLVTGWNEQFF. DNA for the CDR3: TGTGCCAGCAGCCTGGTAACAGGATGGAATGAGCAGTTCTTC. The full variable domain, its missing parts supplied by reference TRBV7-9 and TRBJ2-1, is DTGVSQNPRHKITKRGQNVTFRCDPISEHNRLYWYRQTLGQGPEFLTYFQNEAQLEKSRLLSDRFSAERPKGSFSTLEIQRTEQGDSAMYLCASSLVTGWNEQFFGPGTRLTVL.

This clone was picked up one time. The genes are TRBV2 and TRBJ1-4; D remains unclear. The V gene lost 6 bases and the J gene lost 5 bases, with 13 bases spanning the gap. Germline assignment: CDR1 SNHLY and CDR2 FYNNEI. This CDR3 is 14 amino acids long. The CDR3 loop reads CASSGEIGNEKLFF. Written as DNA, the CDR3 is TGTGCCAGCAGCGGGGAGATCGGGAATGAAAAACTGTTTTTT.

This chain links TRBV2 with TRBJ1-1; D is ambiguous. Germline CDR1 and CDR2: SNHLY and FYNNEI. V was shortened by 4 bases and J by 1 base, with 10 bases between the two germline ends. CDR3 length equals 14 residues. Here the CDR3 DNA reads TGTGCCAGCAGTGCGGCAGGAAGGAACACTGAAGCTTTCTTT. Residues: CASSAAGRNTEAFF.

This rearrangement joins TRBV7-9 to TRBJ1-6; TRBD1 is a possible D gene (6 bases). The CDR3 runs to 13 residues. Trimming stripped 4 bases from V and 8 bases from J, with 9 bases between. In germline, CDR1 is SEHNR, CDR2 FQNEAQ (reference sequence). CDR3 in amino acids: CASSSDSDSPLHF. CDR3 in DNA: TGTGCCAGCAGCTCGGACAGTGATTCACCCCTCCACTTT.

The V gene is TRBV2, the J gene TRBJ2-1, with TRBD2 identical over 10 bases. This CDR3 comprises 15 residues. The V gene's germline CDR1 is SNHLY and CDR2 FYNNEI. J gave up 5 bases and V 6 bases, and 7 bases lay outside the gene matches. The CDR3 reads CASRAGTSDHNEQFF. CDR3 DNA sequence: TGTGCCAGCAGGGCTGGGACTAGCGACCACAATGAGCAGTTCTTC.

The J gene is TRBJ1-2, the V gene TRBV4-1, with D hard to call. The CDR3 has 13 residues. The germline V gene has CDR1 MGHRA and CDR2 YSYEKL. Trimming cost V 2 bases and J 4 bases, with 8 bases left between them. The CDR3 region is CASSQQAGYGYTF. The CDR3 DNA reads as TGCGCCAGCAGCCAACAGGCTGGCTATGGCTACACCTTC.

The chain carries TRBV6-5 and TRBJ2-1; 8 bases are a match to TRBD1. V shed 2 bases and J 1 base; nucleotides not matched to a gene: 4. The CDR3 consists of 16 residues. Germline CDR1 MNHEY, CDR2 SVGAGI. The CDR3 sequence is CASSYSDRGSYNEQFF. DNA for the CDR3: TGTGCCAGCAGTTACAGCGACAGGGGATCCTACAATGAGCAGTTCTTC.

This chain connects TRBV10-2 to TRBJ2-5; TRBD2 agrees at 12 bases. Germline lookup yields CDR1 WSHSY and CDR2 SAAADI. V was clipped by 6 bases and J by 4 bases; unmatched bases: 15. CDR3 size: 18 residues. DNA for the CDR3: TGCGCCAGCAGACGGTTGGCTAGCGGGGGGGCCGTAGGAGAGACCCAGTACTTC. Translated: CASRRLASGGAVGETQYF.

This clone was found once. The rearrangement links TRBV28 to TRBJ2-7, with TRBD1 matching over 7 bases. V lost 5 bases to trimming and J lost 7 bases; unmatched junction nucleotides: 8. The CDR3 covers 13 residues. Germline CDR1 MDHEN, CDR2 SYDVKM. The CDR3 protein is CASSIYLQGEQYF. In DNA, the CDR3 is TGTGCCAGCAGTATTTATCTACAGGGGGAGCAGTACTTC.

The chain uses TRBV6-5 and TRBJ1-2, with 7 positions matching TRBD1. CDR1 is MNHEY, CDR2 SVGAGI, per germline. V lost 8 bases and J lost 4; bases outside the gene matches: 7. The CDR3 extends over 13 amino acids. In DNA form, the CDR3 reads TGTGCCAGCCGATTTACAGGGGCCTATGGCTACACCTTC. Protein: CASRFTGAYGYTF.

The sample holds one count of this clone. The V gene is TRBV5-6, the J gene TRBJ1-1; 8 nucleotides align to TRBD1. V shed 4 bases and J 8 bases; nucleotides not matched to a gene: 7. The CDR3 has 13 amino acids. Germline CDR1 is SGHDT and CDR2 is YYEEEE. CDR3 residues: CASSPRQGWEAFF. CDR3 DNA sequence: TGTGCCAGCAGCCCCAGACAGGGGTGGGAAGCTTTCTTT.

This chain connects TRBV18 to TRBJ1-1; D gene uncertain. Germline V lookup: CDR1 KGHSH, CDR2 LQKENI. The CDR3 covers 15 residues. V shed 2 bases and J shed 1 base, with 11 bases lying between them. In DNA, the CDR3 is TGTGCCAGCTCACCAAAGAACAGCAGGAACACTGAAGCTTTCTTT. This gives the protein CASSPKNSRNTEAFF.

The chain links TRBV6-6 to TRBJ1-4; 8 positions match TRBD1. The CDR3 spans 14 residues. CDR1 and CDR2 (germline): MNHNY, SVGAGI (reference sequence). V shed 4 bases and J 10 bases; nucleotides not matched to a gene: 8. CDR3 in DNA: TGTGCCAGCAGTTCCCGGACAGGGTTGGCAAAACTGTTTTTT. This sequence encodes CASSSRTGLAKLFF.

This sequence joins TRBV6-1 and TRBJ2-7; TRBD2 matches 7 bases. The CDR3 totals 15 residues. CDR1 is MNHNS, CDR2 SASEGT, per germline. J gave up 3 bases and V 1 base, and 6 bases lay outside the gene matches. The DNA for the CDR3 is TGTGCCAGCAGTGAAGGCCGGGACTACCTCTACGAGCAGTACTTC. Translating it yields CASSEGRDYLYEQYF.

To note about this clone: The sample carries other DNA sequences with the same CDR3. The CDR3 loop reads CATSPGHLNTEAFF. Here the CDR3 DNA reads TGTGCCACCAGTCCGGGACACTTGAACACTGAAGCTTTCTTT. The chain carries TRBV15 and TRBJ1-1; D might be TRBD1 (6 bases). Trimming removed 6 bases from V and 0 bases from J, with 11 bases in between. The germline CDR1 and CDR2 sequences are LNHNV and YYDKDF (reference sequence). The CDR3 length is 14 residues.